The entry below describes one T cell receptor beta chain. This clone occurred a few times. Its antigen is currently not known. Nothing much larger sits one base from this clone, and base qualities are not available. The sample is drawn from a study of T cells in localized non-small cell lung cancer (dated by TCRdb to about 2020). About the study as a whole: Comparing tumors with uninvolved tumor-adjacent lungs, the study looked at the T cell repertoires of roughly 250 patients with early-stage NSCLC. The mean age of the NSCLC patients was about 64 years, with roughly 120 men and over 100 women. The cohort consisted of 236 treatment-naive NSCLC patients whose localized lung tumors had been resected.

Study-wide findings and limitations: Because multi-region sequencing of the tumors was not done, intratumor heterogeneity could not be ruled out. Since the design was exploratory, TCR variables were selected using unadjusted p-values with no false-discovery rate correction. Longer overall survival was associated with higher blood T cell density, whereas shorter survival was associated with higher adjacent-lung clonality. The highest T cell clonality was observed in uninvolved tumor-adjacent lung, where clonality exceeded that of tumor, suggesting that antigenic responses were more focused in uninvolved tumor-adjacent lung. A median of roughly 56 of the top 100 tumor clones were detected in paired uninvolved adjacent lung, and 28 of these tumor clones were also found among the top 100 clones of the paired uninvolved adjacent lung.

TCR beta CDR3 regions were sequenced from DNA using the immunoSEQ Assay. As for the original processing: T cell density was computed as TCR beta template counts normalized to usable DNA estimated by amplifying housekeeping genes. Richness was estimated with the preseqR package, extrapolating to 400,000 templates for PBMC samples and 120,000 templates for tissue samples. Clonality was defined as one minus Pielou's evenness. Tissue-enriched TCRs were identified through differential abundance testing performed on productive amino-acid clonotypes, with a minimum total count of 5 and an alpha of 0.1. The Jaccard Index and the Morisita Overlap Index were used to quantify repertoire overlap between compartments. GLIPH grouped TCR beta CDR3s together with public tetramer-defined viral CDR3s, and a viral motif had to include at least three viral sequences and show V-gene enrichment. TCRdb obtained this table from immuneACCESS and retained in-frame rearrangements with V and J assigned. These tables miss some clones; where compared with another copy, unresolved V genes account for less than half of the shortfall, and the remainder is unexplained. Clone size and V and J calls were adopted from that table, with D and trimming inferred from the DNA. The sample table contains approximately 30,000 clones; only one count was recorded for less than 80% of them. The leading ten clones occupy roughly 35% of the sample.

At diagnosis, peripheral blood, uninvolved tumor-adjacent lung and tumor were collected and were preserved as a mix of fresh-frozen and FFPE material. For TCR repertoire profiling, blood samples were analyzed in the form of peripheral blood mononuclear cells. According to the germline V gene, CDR1 reads SGDLS and CDR2 reads YYNGEE. Including cysteine and phenylalanine, the CDR3 has 12 amino acids. Here the CDR3 DNA is all that survives: 36 bases in frame from base 1. V loses 2 bases, J loses 7 bases, and the germline ends lie 6 bases apart. The rearrangement joined TRBV9 to TRBJ2-2; TRBD1 could be the D gene, as 6 bases match. The receptor's source is a male donor older than 55 with stage II squamous cell lung carcinoma. The material was peripheral blood, obtained before any cancer treatment. CDR3 protein: CASSVTGGELFF. At the DNA level, the sequence is TGTGCCAGCAGCGTGACAGGCGGGGAGCTGTTTTTT.